This T cell receptor (beta chain) was sequenced during a study of CD8+ T cells in alopecia areata. Findings of the study overall: Compared with normal scalp, lesional scalp had higher clonality and more expanded CD8+ clones. Scalp repertoires also include resident alphabeta T cells from normal skin. Numerous clones, expanded in lesions, remained in scalp and blood during tofacitinib.

Germline V gene lookup returns CDR1 SQVTM and CDR2 ANQGSEA. The CDR3 length is 12 residues. V was pared by 3 bases and J by 9 bases, with 14 bases between. The treatment denotes: oral pan-JAK inhibitor, 5-10 mg twice daily. As the sequencing template, cDNA was produced by extracting RNA and reverse transcribing it. TCRdb's table, derived via immunoSEQ multiplex PCR, lists solely in-frame clones and lacks some. The table includes roughly 98,000 clones, roughly three fifths detected once. With respect to this clone: Antigen unknown.

This chain connects TRBV29-1 to TRBJ1-2; no clear D. The TCR sequence derives from a human donor with alopecia areata. The specimen comprised CD8+ T cells sorted from blood, sampled at week 4, from a patient treated with tofacitinib. CDR3 sequence (DNA): TGCAGCGTTGATCGGGTAGGGCGATGCTACACCTTC. Translating gives CSVDRVGRCYTF.